Following are 20 T cell receptor beta chains from one sample sequenced in a study of metastatic and nonmetastatic thyroid tumors. Via MiXCR, TCRdb re-called the PCR reads. The sample lists about 8,000 clones; approximately 23% were seen once. Each patient came to thyroid surgery without any prior treatment (of any kind). Sequencing was carried out using tumor tissue. The receptors derive from a female donor with papillary thyroid cancer or a benign thyroid nodule (not recorded which). Some clones in this sample may be carry-over from other donors' samples.

The J gene is TRBJ2-7, the V gene TRBV19; 11 positions match TRBD1. The CDR3 loop spans 15 amino acids. Germline V lookup: CDR1 LNHDA, CDR2 SQIVND (reference sequence). V trimming: 6 bases; J trimming: 3 bases; junction bases outside the gene matches: 7. CDR3: CASRPGQGAGYEQYF. In DNA form, the CDR3 reads TGTGCCAGTAGACCCGGACAGGGGGCGGGCTACGAGCAGTACTTC.

This clone was counted ten times or more. The CDR3, as DNA: TGTGCCAGCAGCTTGGCTGGAAACACCATATATTTT. Amino acid sequence: CASSLAGNTIYF. The chain joins TRBV5-5 to TRBJ1-3; D is unresolved. Germline CDR1 reads SGHKS; CDR2 reads YYEKEE (reference sequence). The CDR3 covers 12 residues. The V end lost 0 bases, the J end lost 2 bases, and 0 bases lay between the germline ends.

In this sample, this clone turned up a few times. The J gene is TRBJ1-5, the V gene TRBV9, with D uncertain. The germline CDR1 and CDR2 sequences are SGDLS and YYNGEE. The V gene lost 0 bases and the J gene lost 5 bases, with 21 bases spanning the gap. CDR3 length: 18 amino acids. Written as DNA, the CDR3 is TGTGCCAGCAGCGTAGAGGACCCCTTGAAGGAGGGCGATCAGCCCCAGCATTTT. Amino acids: CASSVEDPLKEGDQPQHF. The full variable domain, completed using reference TRBV9 and TRBJ1-5, is DSGVTQTPKHLITATGQRVTLRCSPRSGDLSVYWYQQSLDQGLQFLIQYYNGEERAKGNILERFSAQQFPDLHSELNLSSLELGDSALYFCASSVEDPLKEGDQPQHFGDGTRLSIL.

There are a few counts of this clone. This chain joins TRBV11-3 and TRBJ1-3; possibly TRBD1 for D (6 bases). Trimming removed 3 bases from V and 8 bases from J, with 20 bases in between. The germline V gene encodes CDR1 SGHNT and CDR2 YENEEA. There are 16 residues in the CDR3. Here the CDR3 reads CASSFSSQGSVDTIYF. For the CDR3, the DNA is TGTGCCAGCAGCTTTTCCTCACAGGGCTCTGTAGACACCATATATTTT.

The sample holds many counts of this clone. Other DNA sequences in the same sample also yield this CDR3. The chain couples TRBV7-6 to TRBJ1-2, with a possible D match to TRBD1 (5 bases). The length of the CDR3 is 15 residues. The V end lost 2 bases, the J end lost 0 bases, and 10 bases lay between the germline ends. Germline CDR1 and CDR2: SGHVS and FNYEAQ. CDR3 in amino acids: CASSLTPGTNYGYTF. CDR3 bases: TGTGCCAGCAGCTTAACGCCAGGGACTAACTATGGCTACACCTTC.

The sample holds a few counts of this clone. V and J are TRBV24-1 and TRBJ2-3; the match to TRBD2 covers 10 bases. The CDR3 consists of 15 residues. The germline gives CDR1 KGHDR, CDR2 SFDVKD. The ends lost 6 bases at V and 3 bases at J; junction bases unmatched: 5. The CDR3, as DNA: TGTGCCACCAGTTCGACTAGCGGGCGGACAGATACGCAGTATTTT. Translation gives CATSSTSGRTDTQYF.

Remarks on this clone: A read error may account for a junction end that differs from germline. The CDR3 nucleotides read TGTGCCAGCAGTTACCGGGGCGTGAGCTCCTACGAGCAGTACTTT. Its protein product is CASSYRGVSSYEQYF. J is TRBJ2-7 and V is TRBV6-9, with D possibly called TRBD1 or TRBD2 (5 bases each). The CDR3 loop spans 15 amino acids. Germline V CDR1 and CDR2: MNHGY, SVAAGI.

The rearrangement uses TRBV28 and TRBJ1-1; D uncertain. Germline loops: CDR1 MDHEN, CDR2 SYDVKM. V shed 6 bases and J shed 3 bases, with 17 bases lying between them. The CDR3 length is 15 residues. The CDR3, as DNA: TGTGCCAGCAGGACGGGTGGATTAATGGACACTGAAGCTTTCTTT. Residues: CASRTGGLMDTEAFF.

This clone counts as medium-sized. The chain has TRBV10-3 and TRBJ1-6; tentative D call: TRBD1 (5 bases). Trimming stripped 6 bases from V and 6 bases from J, with 15 bases between. The CDR3 is 15 residues long. Germline-derived CDR1 and CDR2 are ENHRY and SYGVKD. CDR3 residues: CAIRPQGVRNSPLHF. The CDR3 coding sequence is TGTGCCATCAGACCTCAAGGGGTGCGTAATTCACCCCTCCACTTT.

This chain connects TRBV10-3 to TRBJ1-1; D perhaps matches TRBD1 (6 bases). Per the germline V gene, CDR1 is ENHRY and CDR2 is SYGVKD. CDR3 size: 13 residues. The V end was cut by 9 bases, the J end by 1 base, with 12 bases between. CDR3 in DNA: TGTGCCATAACTCGGACAGAGAACACTGAAGCTTTCTTT. It specifies CAITRTENTEAFF.

This clone came up many times. The rearrangement uses TRBV7-9 and TRBJ2-1; perhaps TRBD2 as D (7 bases). The CDR3 is 14 amino acids. Germline-derived CDR1 and CDR2 are SEHNR and FQNEAQ (reference sequence). V shed 6 bases and J shed 6 bases, with 15 bases lying between them. CDR3 region: CASRRGQGPNEQFF. CDR3 sequence (DNA): TGTGCCAGCAGGCGGGGGCAGGGGCCCAATGAGCAGTTCTTC.

The gene calls are TRBV15 and TRBJ1-3; D is unresolved. Germline values: CDR1 LNHNV, CDR2 YYDKDF (reference sequence). This CDR3 is built from 17 residues. The V end lost 1 base, the J end lost 8 bases, and 21 bases lay between the germline ends. CDR3 coding DNA: TGTGCCACCAGCAGAGGAAACTCGGGTGGTGGGGTAGACACCATATATTTT. Protein product: CATSRGNSGGGVDTIYF.

The chain joins TRBV20-1 to TRBJ2-3, with D possibly being TRBD1 or TRBD2 (7 bases each). This CDR3 is 13 amino acids long. The germline CDR1 and CDR2 sequences are DFQATT and SNEGSKA (reference sequence). The ends were cut back, 6 bases at V and 5 bases at J, with 15 bases in the middle. Here the CDR3 reads CSAGQREKDTQYF. The CDR3 coding sequence is TGCAGTGCGGGACAGCGGGAAAAAGATACGCAGTATTTT.

The chain carries TRBV11-2 and TRBJ1-1; TRBD1 might be the D (6 bases). CDR3 length: 15 amino acids. Germline V gives CDR1 SGHAT, CDR2 FQNNGV. Trimming removed 0 bases from V and 5 bases from J, with 13 bases in between. Written as DNA, the CDR3 is TGTGCCAGCAGCTTAGAACCGGGGGCGGGTACTGAAGCTTTCTTT. It specifies CASSLEPGAGTEAFF.

This clone was recorded only once. The chain employs TRBV20-1 and TRBJ1-2; D remains ambiguous. V was pared by 4 bases and J by 2 bases, with 8 bases between. This CDR3 contains 12 residues. Per germline, CDR1 DFQATT and CDR2 SNEGSKA (reference sequence). CDR3: CSATEQNYGYTF. The CDR3 DNA follows: TGCAGTGCTACCGAACAGAACTATGGCTACACCTTC.

This clone was counted a few times. CDR3 nucleotide sequence: TGTGCCAGCAGCGGGACTACCCGGAATGAGCAGTTCTTC. Translation gives CASSGTTRNEQFF. The V call is TRBV6-1, the J call TRBJ2-1; 7 nucleotides align to TRBD2. This CDR3 has 13 amino acids. Germline V gene data show CDR1 as MNHNS and CDR2 as SASEGT. V was clipped by 6 bases and J by 7 bases; unmatched bases: 6.

This clone was picked up one time. This chain uses TRBV30 with TRBJ1-2, with D unresolved. The CDR3 is 11 amino acids. Trimming shortened V by 3 bases and J by 1 base, and 3 bases separated the two germline ends. Germline CDR1 reads GTSNPN; CDR2 reads SVGIG (reference sequence). The CDR3 sequence is CAWRGNYGYTF. CDR3 sequence (DNA): TGTGCCTGGAGGGGTAACTATGGCTACACCTTC.

This sequence joins TRBV29-1 and TRBJ2-7; 9 nucleotides match TRBD1. Germline trimming cut 5 bases from V and 4 bases from J; bases unmatched to any gene: 9. The length of the CDR3 is 14 residues. Germline V gene lookup returns CDR1 SQVTM and CDR2 ANQGSEA. CDR3 coding DNA: TGCAGCGTTAAATTCCTGGACAGGGGTTACGAGCAGTACTTC. It encodes CSVKFLDRGYEQYF.

A few counts support this clone. The CDR3 loop reads CASSYSSGTGGSTEAFF. The CDR3 coding sequence is TGTGCCAGCAGTTACTCGTCCGGGACAGGGGGATCCACTGAAGCTTTCTTT. The chain links TRBV6-2 or TRBV6-3 to TRBJ1-1, with 11 bases aligning to TRBD1. The junction had 7 bases not matched to a gene; V was cut back by 0 bases and J by 4 bases. This CDR3 is built from 17 residues. Germline V lookup: CDR1 MNHEY, CDR2 SVGEGT.

This clone is medium-sized (0.01 to 0.1%) by share. The chain has TRBV28 and TRBJ1-4; D call uncertain. Germline V lookup: CDR1 MDHEN, CDR2 SYDVKM. This CDR3 is built from 14 residues. Trimming pared 4 bases from V and 7 bases from J, leaving 13 bases between. CDR3 sequence: CASSSPPLGEKLFF. DNA for the CDR3: TGTGCCAGCAGTTCACCCCCCCTCGGTGAAAAACTGTTTTTT.